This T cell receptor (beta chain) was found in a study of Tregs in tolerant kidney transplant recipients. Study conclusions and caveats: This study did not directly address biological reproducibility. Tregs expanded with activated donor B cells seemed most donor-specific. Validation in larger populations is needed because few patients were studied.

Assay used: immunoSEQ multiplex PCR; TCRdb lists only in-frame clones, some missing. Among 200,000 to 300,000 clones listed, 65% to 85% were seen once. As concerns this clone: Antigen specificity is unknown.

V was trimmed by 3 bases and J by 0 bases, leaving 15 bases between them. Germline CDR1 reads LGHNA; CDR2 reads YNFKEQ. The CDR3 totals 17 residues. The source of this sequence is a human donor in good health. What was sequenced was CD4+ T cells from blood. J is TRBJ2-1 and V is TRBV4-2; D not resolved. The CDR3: CASSQADNPISYNEQFF. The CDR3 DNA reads TGTGCCAGCAGCCAGGCCGACAATCCCATCTCCTACAATGAGCAGTTCTTC.